The next 23 T cell receptor beta chains were all read from a single sample in a study of ipilimumab plus nivolumab after autologous stem cell transplantation. Here immunoSEQ multiplex PCR was the method, and the copy in TCRdb shows in-frame clones only, minus some. This table has over 8,000 clones, around two thirds appearing once. Sequenced here: PBMCs, sampled in a trial of ipilimumab plus nivolumab as post-transplant consolidation. These receptors originate from a female donor with multiple myeloma.

This chain connects TRBV7-2 to TRBJ2-2; 10 positions agree with TRBD1. The ends lost 5 bases at V and 4 bases at J; junction bases unmatched: 13. Germline V gene sequence: CDR1 SGHTA, CDR2 FQGNSA. The CDR3 is 18 residues long. The CDR3, as DNA: TGTGCCAGCAGCCGCGGGACAGGGGTCCCGGGTGGCACCGGGGAGCTGTTTTTT. Amino acid sequence: CASSRGTGVPGGTGELFF.

The chain has TRBV6-5 and TRBJ2-1; 9 bases are shared with TRBD2. In germline, CDR1 is MNHEY, CDR2 SVGAGI. The junction had 3 bases not matched to a gene; V was cut back by 6 bases and J by 6 bases. The CDR3 has 13 residues. The CDR3, as DNA: TGTGCCAGCAGGGGGACTAGCAGCAATGAGCAGTTCTTC. Residues: CASRGTSSNEQFF.

This clone is termed medium-sized. The chain links TRBV27 to TRBJ2-5; D remains ambiguous. The germline V gene encodes CDR1 MNHEY and CDR2 SMNVEV (reference sequence). The CDR3 totals 13 residues. Trimming shortened V by 4 bases and J by 2 bases, and 8 bases separated the two germline ends. The chain's CDR3 is CASSSRWQETQYF. In DNA, the CDR3 is TGTGCCAGCAGTTCACGATGGCAAGAGACCCAGTACTTC.

V and J are TRBV6-5 and TRBJ2-3; no clear D gene. The CDR3 has 11 amino acids. Trimming pared 5 bases from V and 5 bases from J, leaving 5 bases between. Germline CDR1 is MNHEY and CDR2 is SVGAGI. The DNA of the CDR3 is TGTGCCAGCAGTAGTAGAGATACGCAGTATTTT. Translated: CASSSRDTQYF.

This chain joins TRBV2 and TRBJ1-6; D unclear. V shed 8 bases and J shed 8 bases, with 22 bases lying between them. There are 16 residues in the CDR3. Germline CDR1 reads SNHLY; CDR2 reads FYNNEI. The CDR3 nucleotides read TGTGCCAGCGGCACGATGACCTCCAGCCCTTATTCACCCCTCCACTTT. It encodes CASGTMTSSPYSPLHF. The full variable domain, completed using reference TRBV2 and TRBJ1-6, is EPEVTQTPSHQVTQMGQEVILRCVPISNHLYFYWYRQILGQKVEFLVSFYNNEISEKSEIFDDQFSVERPDGSNFTLKIRSTKLEDSAMYFCASGTMTSSPYSPLHFGNGTRLTVT.

This clone has a handful of counts. The V gene is TRBV28, the J gene TRBJ2-7, with 7 bases fitting TRBD1. Germline V gives CDR1 MDHEN, CDR2 SYDVKM. The CDR3 extends over 15 amino acids. V lost 5 bases, J lost 3 bases, and 10 bases stayed unmatched. Here the CDR3 DNA reads TGTGCCAGCAGTGCCAGACAGGGTTTCCTCTACGAGCAGTACTTC. Its protein is CASSARQGFLYEQYF.

This chain links TRBV27 with TRBJ2-2; no reliable D call. The CDR3 runs 12 residues. Trimming took 2 bases from V and 8 from J, leaving 6 bases between them. CDR1 and CDR2 from the germline V gene are MNHEY and SMNVEV (reference sequence). The DNA for the CDR3 is TGTGCCAGCAGTTTACCCCAGGGGGAGCTGTTTTTT. This translates into CASSLPQGELFF.

The chain employs TRBV27 and TRBJ2-7; no definite D call. Trimming removed 5 bases from V and 3 bases from J, with 8 bases in between. The CDR3 sequence is 12 residues long. CDR1 MNHEY and CDR2 SMNVEV come from the germline V gene (reference sequence). The CDR3 DNA sequence: TGTGCCAGCAGTGAAGCGAACTACGAGCAGTACTTC. It encodes CASSEANYEQYF.

This clone is medium-sized. The rearrangement uses TRBV2 and TRBJ2-6, with D tentatively TRBD1 (5 bases). Germline CDR1 SNHLY, CDR2 FYNNEI. This CDR3 has 15 residues. V gave up 8 bases and J gave up 1 base, with 12 bases separating them. The DNA for the CDR3 is TGTGCCAGCTTGGTGAGACAGTCTGGGGCCAACGTCCTGACTTTC. Residues: CASLVRQSGANVLTF.

By frequency in the sample, this clone is large. The sample contains more than one DNA sequence encoding this CDR3. V is TRBV5-4 and J is TRBJ2-7, with 8 bases identical to TRBD1. From germline, CDR1 is SGHNT and CDR2 YYREEE (reference sequence). V lost 4 bases, J lost 1 base, and 4 bases stayed unmatched. This CDR3 is 14 amino acids long. Here the CDR3 reads CASSPQGVSYEQYF. The CDR3 nucleotides are TGTGCCAGCAGCCCACAGGGGGTTTCCTACGAGCAGTACTTC.

The rearrangement joins TRBV11-1 to TRBJ2-3, with D possibly matching TRBD2 (5 bases). This CDR3 region has 18 residues. Germline lookup yields CDR1 SGHAT and CDR2 FQDESV (reference sequence). V lost 5 bases and J lost 0, with 21 bases in between. The CDR3 reads CASSLRRLAPVSTDTQYF. For the CDR3, the DNA is TGTGCCAGCAGCCTCCGTCGTTTAGCGCCCGTAAGCACAGATACGCAGTATTTT. Full variable domain (missing parts from reference TRBV11-1 and TRBJ2-3): EAEVAQSPRYKITEKSQAVAFWCDPISGHATLYWYRQILGQGPELLVQFQDESVVDDSQLPKDRFSAERLKGVDSTLKIQPAELGDSAMYLCASSLRRLAPVSTDTQYFGPGTRLTVL.

As for this clone: This is likely an artifact of a read error, given a far larger clone one base away. Other DNA sequences within the sample encode an identical CDR3. This rearrangement joins TRBV11-3 to TRBJ1-3; 9 nucleotides line up with TRBD1. The CDR3 is made up of 16 amino acids. The V and J ends lost 3 bases and 0 bases, in that order; junction bases with no gene match: 3. Germline V gene data show CDR1 as SGHNT and CDR2 as YENEEA. As DNA, the CDR3 is TGTGCCAGCAGCTTGACAGGGGGTAACTCTGGAAACACCATATATTTT. It is translated as CASSLTGGNSGNTIYF.

The chain employs TRBV11-2 and TRBJ1-5, with no clear D. V lost 5 bases and J lost 4, with 9 bases in between. CDR1 is SGHAT and CDR2 is FQNNGV in the germline V gene. The CDR3 length is 13 residues. The CDR3 nucleotides are TGTGCCAGCAGCGGAGGTCAGAATCAGCCCCAGCATTTT. Translated: CASSGGQNQPQHF. The entire variable domain, with the rest obtained from reference TRBV11-2 and TRBJ1-5, is as follows: EAGVAQSPRYKIIEKRQSVAFWCNPISGHATLYWYQQILGQGPKLLIQFQNNGVVDDSQLPKDRFSAERLKGVDSTLKIQPAKLEDSAVYLCASSGGQNQPQHFGDGTRLSIL.

The chain carries TRBV7-9 and TRBJ1-3, with TRBD1 matching over 7 bases. The J segment lost 0 bases and the V segment lost 10 bases, leaving 3 bases of the junction unmatched. Germline values: CDR1 SEHNR, CDR2 FQNEAQ (reference sequence). CDR3 length equals 13 residues. As DNA, the CDR3 is TGTGCCACCGGGGACAGCTCTGGAAACACCATATATTTT. Protein: CATGDSSGNTIYF.

J is TRBJ2-3 and V is TRBV19, with a possible D match to TRBD2 (5 bases). The germline V gene has CDR1 LNHDA and CDR2 SQIVND (reference sequence). This CDR3 has 14 residues. V dropped 5 bases and J dropped 0 bases, with 9 bases sitting between them. In DNA form, the CDR3 reads TGTGCCAGTAGTTCGTCGGGGAGCACAGATACGCAGTATTTT. As protein: CASSSSGSTDTQYF.

CDR3 sequence (DNA): TGCGCCAGCAGCCCCACAGGGGGCAATTCACCCCTCCACTTT. Encoded protein: CASSPTGGNSPLHF. V gene TRBV5-1 combines with J gene TRBJ1-6, with TRBD1 matching over 9 bases. Germline lookup yields CDR1 SGHRS and CDR2 YFSETQ. The CDR3 totals 14 residues. V lost 4 bases to trimming and J lost 7 bases; unmatched junction nucleotides: 3.

The chain combines TRBV7-2 with TRBJ1-5; 9 bases align to TRBD1. CDR3 length equals 12 residues. V was pared by 5 bases and J by 11 bases, with 4 bases of the junction left unmatched. CDR1 is SGHTA, CDR2 FQGNSA, per germline. The CDR3: CASSRDRAAQHF. CDR3 in DNA: TGTGCCAGCAGCCGGGACAGGGCAGCCCAGCATTTT.

This clone has a handful of counts. CDR3 sequence reads: CASSADRVGSDTQYF. The CDR3 DNA reads TGCGCCAGCAGCGCCGACAGGGTTGGGTCAGATACGCAGTATTTT. The rearrangement links TRBV5-1 to TRBJ2-3; 7 nucleotides align to TRBD1. The CDR3 is made up of 15 amino acids. V dropped 4 bases and J dropped 4; count of bases not matched to a gene: 9. The germline V gene encodes CDR1 SGHRS and CDR2 YFSETQ.

This chain uses TRBV28 with TRBJ1-4, with D unresolved. Germline assignment: CDR1 MDHEN and CDR2 SYDVKM. V gave up 6 bases and J gave up 3 bases, with 14 bases separating them. The CDR3 consists of 15 residues. This CDR3 is CASSRLRTANEKLFF. The CDR3 nucleotides read TGTGCCAGCAGCCGTTTGAGGACGGCTAATGAAAAACTGTTTTTT.

Sample share makes this clone large (0.1 to 1%). J is TRBJ1-3 and V is TRBV7-3; D is undetermined. V gave up 0 bases and J gave up 0 bases, with 9 bases separating them. The CDR3 covers 16 residues. Germline assignment: CDR1 SGHTA and CDR2 FQGTGA. CDR3 sequence (DNA): TGTGCCAGCAGCTTAACCGGAGGGAACTCTGGAAACACCATATATTTT. Protein product: CASSLTGGNSGNTIYF.

This rearrangement joins TRBV7-3 to TRBJ2-3, with D possibly being TRBD2 (6 bases). The ends were cut back, 4 bases at V and 6 bases at J, with 14 bases in the middle. This CDR3 comprises 14 residues. The V gene's germline CDR1 is SGHTA and CDR2 FQGTGA. This CDR3 is CASSSGLLHDTQYF. For the CDR3, the DNA is TGTGCCAGCAGCTCGGGACTCCTTCATGATACGCAGTATTTT.

The genes are TRBV11-2 and TRBJ2-3; D perhaps matches TRBD2 (5 bases). V was trimmed by 2 bases and J by 3 bases, leaving 15 bases between them. The CDR3 length is 16 residues. Looked up from germline, CDR1 is SGHAT and CDR2 is FQNNGV. In DNA form, the CDR3 reads TGTGCCAGCAGCTTAAAGCTAGCAAAAGCAACAGATACGCAGTATTTT. Translation gives CASSLKLAKATDTQYF.

This clone was counted only a few times. The rearrangement links TRBV9 to TRBJ1-1; D ambiguous. Trimming removed 3 bases from V and 4 bases from J, with 4 bases in between. Looked up from germline, CDR1 is SGDLS and CDR2 is YYNGEE. The CDR3 is made up of 11 amino acids. The CDR3, as DNA: TGTGCCAGCAGCGCCAGCACTGAAGCTTTCTTT. Its translation: CASSASTEAFF.